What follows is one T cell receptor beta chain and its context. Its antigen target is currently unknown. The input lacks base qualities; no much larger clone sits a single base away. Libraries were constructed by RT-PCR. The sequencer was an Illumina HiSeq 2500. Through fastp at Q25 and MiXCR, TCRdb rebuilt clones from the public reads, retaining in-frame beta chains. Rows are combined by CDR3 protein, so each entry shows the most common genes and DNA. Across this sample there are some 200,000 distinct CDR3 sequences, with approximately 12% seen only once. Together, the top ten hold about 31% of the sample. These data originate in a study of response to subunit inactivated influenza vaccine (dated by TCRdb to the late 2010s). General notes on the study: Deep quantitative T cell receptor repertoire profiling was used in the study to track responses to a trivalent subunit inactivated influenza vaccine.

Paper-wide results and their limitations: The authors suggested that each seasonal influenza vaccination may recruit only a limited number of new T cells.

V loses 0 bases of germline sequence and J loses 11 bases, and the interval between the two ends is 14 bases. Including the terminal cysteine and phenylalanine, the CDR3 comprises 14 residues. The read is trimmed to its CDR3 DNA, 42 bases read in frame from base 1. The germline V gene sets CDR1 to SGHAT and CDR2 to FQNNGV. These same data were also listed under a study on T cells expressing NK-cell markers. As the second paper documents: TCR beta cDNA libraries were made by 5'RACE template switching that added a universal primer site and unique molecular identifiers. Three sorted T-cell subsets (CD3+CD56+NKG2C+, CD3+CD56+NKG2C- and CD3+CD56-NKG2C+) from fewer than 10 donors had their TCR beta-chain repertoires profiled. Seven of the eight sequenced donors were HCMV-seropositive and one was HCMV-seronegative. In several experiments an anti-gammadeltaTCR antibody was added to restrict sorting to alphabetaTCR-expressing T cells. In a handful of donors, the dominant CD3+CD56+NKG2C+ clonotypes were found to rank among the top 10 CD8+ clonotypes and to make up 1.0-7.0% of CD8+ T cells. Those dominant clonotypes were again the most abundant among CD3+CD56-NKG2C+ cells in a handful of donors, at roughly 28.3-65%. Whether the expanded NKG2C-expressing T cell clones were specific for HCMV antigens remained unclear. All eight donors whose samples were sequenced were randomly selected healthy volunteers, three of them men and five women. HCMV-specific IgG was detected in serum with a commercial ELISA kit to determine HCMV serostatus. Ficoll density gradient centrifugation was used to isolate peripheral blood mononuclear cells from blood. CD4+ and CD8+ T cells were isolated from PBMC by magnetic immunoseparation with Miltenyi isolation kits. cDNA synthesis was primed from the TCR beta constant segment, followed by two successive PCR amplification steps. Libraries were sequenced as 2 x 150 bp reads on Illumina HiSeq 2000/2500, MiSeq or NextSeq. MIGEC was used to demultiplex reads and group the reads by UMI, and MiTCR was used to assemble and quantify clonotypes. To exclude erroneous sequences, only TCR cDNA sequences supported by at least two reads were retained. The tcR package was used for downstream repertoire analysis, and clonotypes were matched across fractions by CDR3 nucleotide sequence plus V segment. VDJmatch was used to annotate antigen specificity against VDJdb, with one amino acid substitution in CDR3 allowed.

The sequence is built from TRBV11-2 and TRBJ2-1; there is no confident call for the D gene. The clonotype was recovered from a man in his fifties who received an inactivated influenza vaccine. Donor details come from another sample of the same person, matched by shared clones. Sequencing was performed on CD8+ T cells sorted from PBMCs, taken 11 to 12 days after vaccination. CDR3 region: CASSLEAPFLKQFF. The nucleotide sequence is TGTGCCAGCAGCTTAGAGGCCCCCTTTCTTAAGCAGTTCTTC.